This TCR beta chain was identified in a study of T cells after yellow fever vaccination. Study information: SMART-Seq v4 Ultra Low Input served to prepare low-cell-number fractions.

This clonotype has just a few counts. General study points: A large majority of primary-vaccination clones showed up again after the booster (about 96% CD4, around 85% CD8). High-abundance clonotypes from the bulk population could contaminate FACS-sorted repertoires.

A 5'RACE template-switching step, the method used to make TCR cDNA, added a universal primer site and UMIs. TCRdb used MiXCR to reprocess the 5' RACE reads, holding one entry per CDR3 protein. The sample carries tens of thousands of distinct CDR3 sequences, about an eighth recorded once. The CDR3 has 13 amino acids. The material sequenced was CD8+ T cells not binding an NS4B(214-222) dextramer, sorted from PBMCs, taken roughly 20 days after the first yellow fever vaccination. The rearrangement joins TRBV21-1 to TRBJ1-2; TRBD1 was called by the table and not checked on the DNA. TRBV21-1 is a recognized pseudogene. The sequence came from a man aged 18 to 35 who received the YFV17D yellow fever vaccine. The CDR3 spells CASSNDSPGGYTF. The CDR3 bases are TGTGCCAGCAGCAACGACAGCCCTGGGGGCTACACCTTC.